The rows below give T cell receptor beta chains drawn from one sample of a study of technical replicates of blood from several donors. Produced via immunoSEQ multiplex PCR; TCRdb's table is partial and in-frame only. The repertoire holds over 50,000 clones, with 93% as singletons. Sequences were obtained from PBMCs. The receptor source for this set is a human donor in good health. Some clones in this sample may be carry-over from other donors' samples. Each CDR3 is given with its conserved first and last residue. The D gene is left open where the match is weak. Size is stated for part of the rows, as once, few or many counts, or as a class when the clone is expanded.

cdr3_length	v_call	j_call	clone_size	d_call	cdr3_aa	cdr3_nt
14	TRBV7-9	TRBJ1-2	NA	TRBD1	CASTITGQGYGYTF	TGTGCCAGCACCATAACAGGACAGGGCTATGGCTACACCTTC
14	TRBV2	TRBJ1-3	NA	NA	CASSLGASGNTIYF	TGTGCCAGCAGCTTAGGAGCGTCTGGAAACACCATATATTTT
13	TRBV4-1	TRBJ1-5	NA	NA	CASAQGGAEPQHF	TGCGCCAGCGCTCAGGGAGGCGCTGAGCCCCAGCATTTT
14	TRBV9	TRBJ2-5	NA	NA	CASSVGTVQETQYF	TGTGCCAGCAGCGTAGGGACAGTCCAAGAGACCCAGTACTTC
12	TRBV15	TRBJ2-1	NA	NA	CATRTKGTSQFF	TGTGCCACCAGGACAAAGGGGACTTCCCAGTTCTTC
18	TRBV4-2	TRBJ2-1	NA	TRBD2	CASSHGLAGGFGYNEQFF	TGTGCCAGCAGCCATGGACTAGCGGGGGGGTTCGGTTACAATGAGCAGTTCTTC
14	TRBV7-6	TRBJ2-7	NA	TRBD1	CASSPRPQGDEQYF	TGTGCCAGCAGCCCCAGACCACAGGGGGACGAGCAGTACTTC
17	TRBV9	TRBJ2-3	NA	TRBD2	CASSGGLAGGGTDTQYF	TGTGCCAGCAGCGGGGGACTAGCGGGGGGGGGCACAGATACGCAGTATTTT
14	TRBV25-1	TRBJ2-1	NA	NA	CASSELGGDVEQFF	TGTGCCAGCAGTGAATTGGGAGGCGACGTTGAGCAGTTCTTC
13	TRBV30	TRBJ2-5	NA	NA	CAWTRTVQETQYF	TGTGCCTGGACCAGGACAGTCCAAGAGACCCAGTACTTC
14	TRBV19	TRBJ2-7	NA	TRBD2	CASSMSGSIYEQYF	TGTGCCAGTAGTATGAGCGGGAGCATCTACGAGCAGTACTTC
14	TRBV11-1	TRBJ1-1	NA	NA	CASSLWGMNTEAFF	TGTGCCAGCAGCTTATGGGGCATGAACACTGAAGCTTTCTTT
16	TRBV7-2	TRBJ2-3	once	TRBD1	CASSQLTGGFTDTQYF	TGTGCCAGCAGCCAGCTGACAGGGGGGTTCACAGATACGCAGTATTTT
16	TRBV19	TRBJ2-2	NA	NA	CASSDLATKNTGELFF	TGTGCCAGTAGTGATCTAGCTACCAAGAACACCGGGGAGCTGTTTTTT
13	TRBV4-1	TRBJ1-4	NA	NA	CASSQELSGKLFF	TGCGCCAGCAGCCAAGAATTGTCGGGAAAACTGTTTTTT
15	TRBV10-1	TRBJ2-5	NA	NA	CASSARGAVQETQYF	TGCGCCAGCAGCGCCAGGGGGGCGGTGCAAGAGACCCAGTACTTC
14	TRBV6-5	TRBJ2-2	NA	NA	CASSYEANTGELFF	TGTGCCAGCAGTTACGAGGCGAACACCGGGGAGCTGTTTTTT
15	TRBV7-6	TRBJ2-3	NA	NA	CASSSPTGGTDTQYF	TGTGCCAGCAGCTCCCCCACCGGGGGCACAGATACGCAGTATTTT
17	TRBV7-8	TRBJ2-2	NA	TRBD1	CASSLNPGQGITGELFF	TGTGCCAGCAGCTTAAATCCTGGACAGGGGATAACCGGGGAGCTGTTTTTT
16	TRBV23-1	TRBJ1-5	NA	TRBD1	CASSQSPGQSNQPQHF	TGCGCCAGCAGTCAATCACCGGGACAGAGCAATCAGCCCCAGCATTTT
14	TRBV29-1	TRBJ1-2	NA	TRBD1	CSVVPGQWLSGYTF	TGCAGCGTTGTTCCGGGACAGTGGCTAAGTGGCTACACCTTC
14	TRBV18	TRBJ2-7	NA	NA	CASSTGRGSYEQYF	TGTGCCAGCTCGACAGGAAGAGGTTCGTACGAGCAGTACTTC
14	TRBV5-4	TRBJ2-1	NA	NA	CASPSGRGGDEQFF	TGTGCCAGCCCCTCCGGCAGGGGAGGGGATGAGCAGTTCTTC
19	TRBV5-1	TRBJ2-5	NA	TRBD2	CASSLGASGGALGQETQYF	TGCGCCAGCAGCTTGGGAGCTAGCGGGGGGGCACTAGGTCAAGAGACCCAGTACTTC
16	TRBV7-9	TRBJ2-3	NA	NA	CASSPPLASSTDTQYF	TGTGCCAGCAGCCCCCCTCTAGCGTCTAGCACAGATACGCAGTATTTT
16	TRBV12-5	TRBJ2-7	NA	TRBD1	CASGLVLGRGQYEQYF	TGTGCTAGTGGTTTGGTACTGGGCAGGGGGCAATACGAGCAGTACTTC
14	TRBV7-2	TRBJ2-1	few	NA	CASSPRVVYNEQFF	TGTGCCAGCAGCCCCCGGGTGGTCTACAATGAGCAGTTCTTC
12	TRBV19	TRBJ1-1	NA	TRBD1	CASSTRDRGAFF	TGTGCCAGTAGTACCCGGGACAGGGGAGCTTTCTTT
13	TRBV7-6	TRBJ1-2	NA	NA	CASSLQTNYGYTF	TGTGCCAGCAGCTTACAGACTAACTATGGCTACACCTTC
13	TRBV15	TRBJ2-7	NA	TRBD1	CATSMQGAYEQYF	TGTGCCACCAGTATGCAGGGGGCCTACGAGCAGTACTTC
17	TRBV18	TRBJ1-1	NA	NA	CASSPPTGSSWDTEAFF	TGTGCCAGCTCACCACCGACAGGTTCGTCGTGGGACACTGAAGCTTTCTTT
15	TRBV6-1	TRBJ2-1	NA	TRBD2	CASRPLASGNNEQFF	TGTGCCAGCCGTCCCCTGGCTAGCGGGAACAATGAGCAGTTCTTC
14	TRBV30	TRBJ2-3	NA	NA	CAWSQGDETDTQYF	TGTGCCTGGAGTCAAGGGGATGAAACAGATACGCAGTATTTT
15	TRBV4-3	TRBJ2-5	NA	TRBD2	CASSQGTSGVETQYF	TGCGCCAGCAGCCAAGGGACTAGCGGGGTAGAGACCCAGTACTTC
14	TRBV4-2	TRBJ2-3	NA	TRBD2	CASSPTSGGHTQYF	TGTGCCAGCAGCCCGACTAGCGGGGGGCATACGCAGTATTTT
16	TRBV4-1	TRBJ2-1	NA	TRBD2	CASSRESGTSLWEQFF	TGCGCCAGCAGCAGGGAATCCGGGACTAGCCTTTGGGAGCAGTTCTTC
17	TRBV30	TRBJ2-3	NA	TRBD2	CARGVASGPLGTDTQYF	TGTGCCCGAGGGGTGGCTAGCGGCCCCTTGGGCACAGATACGCAGTATTTT
15	TRBV12-5	TRBJ1-2	NA	TRBD1	CASGLLTGGKIGYTF	TGTGCTAGTGGTTTGCTGACAGGGGGGAAGATTGGCTACACCTTC
16	TRBV2	TRBJ1-4	NA	TRBD1	CASSEGGGGAGEKLFF	TGTGCCAGCAGTGAAGGTGGAGGGGGCGCGGGTGAAAAACTGTTTTTT
14	TRBV12-2	TRBJ2-7	NA	NA	CASRPGQGDCEQYF	TGTGCAAGTCGCCCCGGACAGGGGGATTGCGAGCAGTACTTC